This T cell receptor (beta chain) was documented in a study of shared clonotypes between healthy human individuals (dated by TCRdb to 2019 to 2021). Broadly, across the study: Three men and a couple of women, aged 18 to 49 years, made up the cohort. For each donor, CD4 naive and CD4 memory were each run on three plates, CD8 naive on two plates, and CD8 memory on one plate. The study deeply sequenced blood TCR repertoires of about 5 healthy adults to estimate repertoire size and the extent of clonotype sharing between individuals. To increase sequencing depth and limit assay-specific biases, TCR repertoire library preparation and sequencing were carried out by different laboratories using diverse techniques. Per donor, leukapheresis produced somewhere between about 0.9 and 10 billion PBMCs. Overall results and qualifications from the work: Sampling was limited to blood, and TCR repertoires in tissue likely differ from TCR repertoires in blood. Naive subsets generally had larger estimated clonotype richness than memory subsets did. Based on pairwise subsampling, the degree of clonotype sharing among donors was expected to be affected by sequencing depth. Higher generation probabilities were observed for clonotypes shared by all four sorted-subset donors than for non-shared clonotypes. Rarefaction of sorted-subset datasets indicated incomplete sequencing despite the large sequencing depth. When several donors were compared, the shared fraction of clonotypes was about 5.4% for naive CD4, approximately 3.3% for naive CD8, roughly 2.3% for memory CD4, and roughly 0.4% for memory CD8. Because the study included only a small number of donors, the genetic and exposure-history diversity represented was limited.

The CDR3 goes from the cysteine to the phenylalanine over 14 residues. Just the 42-base CDR3 DNA is kept, in frame starting at base 1. Here V drops 2 bases and J drops 5 bases, and the junction holds 4 bases not matched to any gene. From a lookup of the germline V gene (reference sequence), CDR1 and CDR2 are GTSNPN and SVGIG. This clone was observed a few times. It lacks a known antigen. There are no base qualities to consult, and no much larger clone falls within one base. Donors were healthy HIV-negative adults with no recently reported acute infections or vaccinations. All donors were Caucasian adults living in Nashville, Tennessee, USA. CD4+ T cells were enriched by magnetic negative selection, after which naive cells were positively selected on CD45RA and the negative fraction was taken as the memory subset. Blood was obtained by leukapheresis, after which PBMCs were separated by Ficoll-Histopaque density gradient centrifugation and cryopreserved in liquid nitrogen vapor phase. Purity and quantity of every magnetically sorted T cell population were checked by analytical flow cytometry. Each sorted fraction had its genomic DNA isolated and then quantified by UV absorbance on a Nanodrop 2000c.

Using the deep immunoSEQ assay, multiplex PCR amplified TCR CDR3 regions from genomic DNA. Extracted genomic DNA from each cell subset was distributed evenly across all wells of several immunoSEQ 96-well plates, and each plate was treated as a replicate. For sorted subsets, roughly 200 ng of genomic DNA, equivalent to 30,000 or so T cell genomes, went into each replicate PCR. Purified libraries were measured with a Qubit 3.0 fluorometer, size-checked on a Bioanalyzer 2100, and measured again with the KAPA Library Quantification kit. Every immunoSEQ 96-well plate was sequenced on a dedicated single-read 150-cycle Illumina NextSeq 550 flow cell. Turning to the authors' computational methods: Because the immunoSEQ output included only junctional sequences and no quality scores, the filtering could not be the same as the filtering used for full-length reads. Sequences were annotated with PyIR, a Python wrapper for IgBLAST v1.9, using IMGT germline references to assign V/J genes and CDR3. Any read was removed if the V/J assignment was weak (E-value above 1e-6), the CDR3 was missing, or the read contained stop codons, out-of-frame junctions, or ambiguous translated residues. A V3J clonotype was defined by an identical inferred V gene, J gene, and CDR3 amino acid sequence. Percentage overlap between repertoires was computed as shared unique clonotypes divided by the size of the smaller repertoire. RTK rarefaction, the Chao1 estimator, and Recon v2.1 estimates of unobserved clonotypes were used to assess repertoire richness. OLGA was used to compute generation probabilities for all TCRbeta clonotypes that the gDNA method yielded from a few donors. The immuneACCESS repertoire file appears here via TCRdb, limited to in-frame rearrangements. These files lack a portion of the clones; in checked studies, under half of the deficit traces to unresolved V genes, and the cause of the others is not known. V and J calls and clone size follow that table, whereas D and trimming were derived from the DNA. The sample has roughly 1,100,000 clones on record, about 77% of them singletons. The ten biggest clones cover approximately 1.5% of the sample.

The chain uses TRBV30 and TRBJ2-3; TRBD1 lines up with 10 middle nucleotides. Material: memory CD4+ T cells sorted from blood. The meaning of the sample's cell subset or site label: CD45RA-negative fraction. The receptor was derived from a man between 18 and 29 years old in good health. In nucleotide form, the sequence is TGTGCCTGGAGTTACGGACAGGGGGTAGATACGCAGTATTTT. Translated, this is CAWSYGQGVDTQYF.